The rows below give T cell receptor beta chains drawn from one sample of a study of cytomegalovirus exposure and HLA in healthy donors. This table comes from immunoSEQ multiplex PCR, and its TCRdb copy is limited to in-frame clones, with some not included. The table shows some 56,000 clones, with 83% occurring only once. Sequenced material: PBMCs. The receptors here all came from a human donor in good health. The CDR3 runs from the conserved cysteine through the conserved F or W. The D gene is left open where the match is weak. Rows give clone size only sometimes, using once, few, many, or a class for an expanded clone.

>14|-|TRBD2|TRBV11-3|TRBJ2-3
CASSPGTIRDTQYF
TGTGCCAGCAGCCCCGGGACTATAAGAGATACGCAGTATTTT
>16|-|-|TRBV6-5|TRBJ1-6
CASSYAGQPDRSPLHF
TGTGCCAGCAGTTACGCAGGGCAGCCCGATCGGTCACCCCTCCACTTT
>13|-|-|TRBV7-2|TRBJ2-1
CASSKSRGNEQFF
TGTGCCAGCAGCAAGTCTAGGGGGAATGAGCAGTTCTTC
>12|-|-|TRBV29-1|TRBJ2-1
CSVVVSYNEQFF
TGCAGCGTTGTAGTTTCCTACAATGAGCAGTTCTTC
>15|-|-|TRBV4-3|TRBJ1-2
CASSQDKQGWNGYTF
TGCGCCAGCAGCCAAGACAAACAGGGCTGGAACGGCTACACCTTC
>13|-|TRBD1|TRBV29-1|TRBJ1-2
CSVDQGTVYGYTF
TGCAGCGTAGACCAAGGGACAGTTTATGGCTACACCTTC
>15|-|-|TRBV19|TRBJ1-1
CASLGIRQPNTEAFF
TGTGCCAGTTTGGGAATCCGACAGCCAAACACTGAAGCTTTCTTT
>15|once|-|TRBV9|TRBJ1-2
CASSVAEGWVYGYTF
TGTGCCAGCAGCGTAGCAGAGGGTTGGGTGTATGGCTACACCTTC
>13|-|-|TRBV2|TRBJ2-3
CASSLANTDTQYF
TGTGCCAGCAGCCTAGCGAACACAGATACGCAGTATTTT
>17|-|TRBD1|TRBV28|TRBJ2-1
CASRRSAGQGVFNEQFF
TGTGCCAGCAGACGCTCCGCCGGACAGGGGGTGTTCAATGAGCAGTTCTTC
>14|-|-|TRBV5-4|TRBJ1-2
CASSSPRGNYGYTF
TGTGCCAGCAGCTCGCCCCGGGGTAACTATGGCTACACCTTC
>12|once|-|TRBV7-2|TRBJ2-2
CASSSPPGELFF
TGTGCCAGCAGCTCTCCCCCCGGGGAGCTGTTTTTT
>16|-|-|TRBV19|TRBJ2-6
CASSIGGVRGANVLTF
TGTGCCAGTAGTATTGGAGGGGTGCGTGGGGCCAACGTCCTGACTTTC
>15|-|-|TRBV19|TRBJ2-7
CASSIVRGRNYEQYF
TGTGCCAGTAGTATAGTTAGGGGCCGAAACTACGAGCAGTACTTC
>14|-|TRBD1|TRBV5-6|TRBJ2-5
CASSKGQGRETQYF
TGTGCCAGCAGCAAAGGACAGGGGCGAGAGACCCAGTACTTC
>15|-|TRBD1|TRBV27|TRBJ1-2
CASSETGDRRRGYTF
TGTGCCAGCAGTGAGACAGGGGACCGAAGGCGCGGCTACACCTTC
>15|-|-|TRBV2|TRBJ2-3
CASSDGWGDTDTQYF
TGTGCCAGCAGTGATGGGTGGGGAGACACAGATACGCAGTATTTT
>14|-|-|TRBV7-9|TRBJ2-5
CASSLSRGGETQYF
TGTGCCAGCAGCTTATCACGAGGGGGAGAGACCCAGTACTTC
>15|-|-|TRBV5-4|TRBJ2-5
CASSSTGFSWETQYF
TGTGCCAGCAGCTCAACAGGGTTTTCTTGGGAGACCCAGTACTTC
>15|-|-|TRBV7-2|TRBJ2-3
CASSLASSFTDTQYF
TGTGCCAGCAGCTTAGCCTCGTCGTTCACAGATACGCAGTATTTT
>15|few|-|TRBV5-4|TRBJ2-6
CASSLPRSGANVLTF
TGTGCCAGCAGCTTGCCGAGATCTGGGGCCAACGTCCTGACTTTC
>19|few|TRBD2|TRBV10-2|TRBJ2-3
CASSESDIKLAGDPDTQYF
TGCGCCAGCAGTGAGTCTGACATAAAACTAGCGGGGGACCCAGATACGCAGTATTTT
>13|once|TRBD2|TRBV7-2|TRBJ2-7
CASSFSGEEGKYF
TGTGCCAGCAGCTTTAGCGGGGAAGAGGGAAAGTACTTC
>14|once|-|TRBV29-1|TRBJ1-6
CSVAVGPTDSPLHF
TGCAGCGTTGCGGTGGGGCCTACCGATTCACCCCTCCACTTT
>14|few|TRBD2|TRBV7-9|TRBJ2-7
CSSSPSGGGYEQYF
TGTTCCAGCAGCCCTTCGGGGGGGGGCTACGAGCAGTACTTC
>17|-|TRBD2|TRBV28|TRBJ2-5
CASSLGSSGRAEETQYF
TGTGCCAGCAGTTTAGGCTCTAGCGGGAGGGCGGAAGAGACCCAGTACTTC
>11|once|-|TRBV7-9|TRBJ1-1
CASRGGTEAFF
TGTGCCAGCAGGGGGGGGACTGAAGCTTTCTTT
>16|-|TRBD1|TRBV5-1|TRBJ2-1
CASSIPLTGLYNEQFF
TGCGCCAGCAGCATTCCCCTGACAGGGCTGTACAATGAGCAGTTCTTC
>15|-|TRBD2|TRBV9|TRBJ2-1
CASSSRLASYNEQFF
TGTGCCAGCAGCTCTCGACTAGCTTCCTACAATGAGCAGTTCTTC
>19|-|-|TRBV14|TRBJ2-7
CASSPRGGGLKRASYEQYF
TGTGCCAGCAGCCCCCGAGGGGGGGGGCTAAAAAGGGCCAGCTACGAGCAGTACTTC
>15|-|TRBD2|TRBV6-5|TRBJ2-7
CASSYVAGAHYEQYF
TGTGCCAGCAGTTATGTAGCGGGGGCCCATTACGAGCAGTACTTC
>17|-|-|TRBV30|TRBJ1-3
CAWSMTSDSFSGNTIYF
TGTGCCTGGAGTATGACCTCGGACAGCTTCTCTGGAAACACCATATATTTT
>14|-|-|TRBV9|TRBJ2-7
CASSPTPPAPEQYF
TGTGCCAGCAGCCCTACGCCCCCTGCTCCTGAGCAGTACTTC
>20|-|TRBD2|TRBV5-1|TRBJ2-7
CASSLAGYGTSGRGVYEQYF
TGCGCCAGCAGCTTGGCCGGGTATGGGACTAGCGGAAGGGGTGTCTACGAGCAGTACTTC
>12|-|-|TRBV19|TRBJ2-1
CAGARTYNEQFF
TGTGCCGGGGCCCGGACCTACAATGAGCAGTTCTTC
>15|-|-|TRBV7-9|TRBJ1-1
CASSPQGLGNTEAFF
TGTGCCAGCAGCCCCCAGGGTTTGGGGAACACTGAAGCTTTCTTT
>16|few|TRBD1|TRBV10-1|TRBJ2-1
CASSDSTGGGYNEQFF
TGCGCCAGCAGTGACTCGACAGGGGGGGGCTACAATGAGCAGTTCTTC
>15|-|TRBD2|TRBV5-6|TRBJ2-1
CASSLGLAGAITQFF
TGTGCCAGCAGCTTGGGACTAGCGGGAGCAATTACGCAGTTCTTC
>14|-|TRBD2|TRBV5-1|TRBJ2-1
CASSFMTSLNEQFF
TGCGCCAGCAGCTTCATGACTAGCTTAAATGAGCAGTTCTTC
>15|-|-|TRBV4-3|TRBJ2-7
CASSQDQGFDYEQYF
TGCGCCAGCAGCCAAGATCAGGGTTTCGACTACGAGCAGTACTTC
>14|-|TRBD1|TRBV6-5|TRBJ2-7
CASSGGQESAEQYF
TGTGCCAGCAGTGGCGGACAGGAGAGCGCCGAGCAGTACTTC
>19|-|TRBD2|TRBV2|TRBJ2-1
CASRPPGLAGRGRGDEQFF
TGTGCCAGCAGGCCCCCGGGACTAGCGGGACGAGGGAGAGGAGATGAGCAGTTCTTC
>13|-|TRBD2|TRBV7-2|TRBJ2-1
CASSLIAGDEQFF
TGTGCCAGCAGCCTTATAGCGGGAGATGAGCAGTTCTTC
>16|-|-|TRBV4-3|TRBJ2-6
CASSQEWQTGANVLTF
TGCGCCAGCAGCCAAGAGTGGCAGACTGGGGCCAACGTCCTGACTTTC
>13|-|-|TRBV30|TRBJ1-1
CAWSRDIDTEAFF
TGTGCCTGGAGCCGAGACATTGACACTGAAGCTTTCTTT
>11|-|TRBD2|TRBV4-1|TRBJ2-5
CASSPGGTQYF
TGCGCCAGCAGCCCGGGGGGGACCCAGTACTTC
>17|once|TRBD1|TRBV18|TRBJ2-6
CASSPGTGTSGANVLTF
TGTGCCAGCTCACCCGGGACAGGAACCTCTGGGGCCAACGTCCTGACTTTC
>16|-|-|TRBV14|TRBJ2-3
CASSQDFRGWFDTQYF
TGTGCCAGCAGCCAAGATTTCAGGGGCTGGTTTGATACGCAGTATTTT
>12|-|TRBD1|TRBV7-2|TRBJ2-1
CASRRTGNEQFF
TGTGCCAGCAGACGGACAGGGAATGAGCAGTTCTTC
>15|-|TRBD2|TRBV7-9|TRBJ2-5
CASSPTAGDEETQYF
TGTGCCAGCAGCCCTACTGCGGGGGATGAGGAGACCCAGTACTTC
>16|-|-|TRBV4-3|TRBJ2-3
CASSQEEGHFTDTQYF
TGCGCCAGCAGCCAAGAGGAGGGGCATTTCACAGATACGCAGTATTTT
>17|-|TRBD1|TRBV27|TRBJ2-5
CASSSRDRVNFGETQYF
TGTGCCAGCAGTTCCCGGGACAGGGTGAATTTCGGAGAGACCCAGTACTTC